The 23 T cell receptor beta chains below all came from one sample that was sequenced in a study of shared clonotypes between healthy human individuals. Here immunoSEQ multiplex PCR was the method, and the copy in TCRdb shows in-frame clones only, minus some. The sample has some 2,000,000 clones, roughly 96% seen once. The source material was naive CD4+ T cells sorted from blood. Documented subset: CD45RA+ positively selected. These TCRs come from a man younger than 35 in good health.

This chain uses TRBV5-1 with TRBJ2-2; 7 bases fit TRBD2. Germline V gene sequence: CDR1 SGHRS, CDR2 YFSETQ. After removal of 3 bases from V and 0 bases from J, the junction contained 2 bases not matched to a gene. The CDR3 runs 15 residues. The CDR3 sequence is CASSWDYPNTGELFF. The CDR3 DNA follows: TGCGCCAGCAGCTGGGACTATCCGAACACCGGGGAGCTGTTTTTT.

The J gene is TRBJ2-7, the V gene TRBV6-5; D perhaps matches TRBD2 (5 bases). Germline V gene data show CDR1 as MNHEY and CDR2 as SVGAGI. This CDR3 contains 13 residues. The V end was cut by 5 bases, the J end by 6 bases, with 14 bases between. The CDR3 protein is CASSAAGEGEQYF. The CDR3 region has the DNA TGTGCCAGCAGTGCTGCGGGTGAGGGCGAGCAGTACTTC.

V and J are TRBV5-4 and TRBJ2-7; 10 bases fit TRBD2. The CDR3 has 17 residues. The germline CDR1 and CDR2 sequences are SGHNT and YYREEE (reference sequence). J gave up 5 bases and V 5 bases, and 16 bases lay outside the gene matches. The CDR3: CASRRVAGGRPSDEQYF. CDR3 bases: TGTGCCAGCAGGCGAGTAGCGGGGGGAAGACCTTCCGACGAGCAGTACTTC. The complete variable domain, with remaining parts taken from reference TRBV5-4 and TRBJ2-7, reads ETGVTQSPTHLIKTRGQQVTLRCSSQSGHNTVSWYQQALGQGPQFIFQYYREEENGRGNFPPRFSGLQFPNYSSELNVNALELDDSALYLCASRRVAGGRPSDEQYFGPGTRLTVT.

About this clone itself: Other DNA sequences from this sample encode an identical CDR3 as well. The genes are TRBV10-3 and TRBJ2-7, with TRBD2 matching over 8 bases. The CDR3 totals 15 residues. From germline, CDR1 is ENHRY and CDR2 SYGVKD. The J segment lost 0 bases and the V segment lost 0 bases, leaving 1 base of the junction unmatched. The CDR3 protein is CAISESTSGSYEQYF. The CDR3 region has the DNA TGTGCCATCAGTGAGTCAACTAGCGGCTCCTACGAGCAGTACTTC.

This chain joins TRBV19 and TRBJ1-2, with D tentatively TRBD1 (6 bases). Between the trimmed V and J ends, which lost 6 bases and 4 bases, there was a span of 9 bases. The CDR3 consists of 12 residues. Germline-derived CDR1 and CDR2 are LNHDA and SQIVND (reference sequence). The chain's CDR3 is CASRGQTYGYTF. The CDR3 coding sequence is TGTGCCAGTAGGGGACAAACCTATGGCTACACCTTC.

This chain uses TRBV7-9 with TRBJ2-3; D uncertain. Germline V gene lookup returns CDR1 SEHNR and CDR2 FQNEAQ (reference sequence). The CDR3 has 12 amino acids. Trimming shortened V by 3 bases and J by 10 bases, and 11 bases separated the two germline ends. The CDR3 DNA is TGTGCCAGCAGCTTTACCGTAATGGCGCAGTATTTT. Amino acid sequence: CASSFTVMAQYF.

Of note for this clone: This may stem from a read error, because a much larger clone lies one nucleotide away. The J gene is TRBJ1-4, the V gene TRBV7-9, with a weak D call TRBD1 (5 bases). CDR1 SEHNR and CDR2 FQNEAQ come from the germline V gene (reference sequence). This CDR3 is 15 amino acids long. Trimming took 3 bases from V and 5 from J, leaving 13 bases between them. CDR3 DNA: TGTGCCAGCAGCTTGTCCGGGACCAAAAATGAAAAACTGTTTTTT. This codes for CASSLSGTKNEKLFF.

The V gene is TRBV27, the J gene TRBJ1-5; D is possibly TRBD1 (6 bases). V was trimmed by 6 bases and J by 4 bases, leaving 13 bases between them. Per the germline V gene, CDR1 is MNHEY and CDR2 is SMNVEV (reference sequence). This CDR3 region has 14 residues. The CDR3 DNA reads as TGTGCCAGCAGGGCGTGGGACACTAATCAGCCCCAGCATTTT. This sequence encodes CASRAWDTNQPQHF.

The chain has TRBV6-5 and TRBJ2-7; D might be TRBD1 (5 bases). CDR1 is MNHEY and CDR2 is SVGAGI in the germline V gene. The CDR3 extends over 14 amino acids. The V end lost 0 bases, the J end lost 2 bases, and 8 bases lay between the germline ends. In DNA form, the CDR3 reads TGTGCCAGCAGTTACTCCCCCAGGGCCTACGAGCAGTACTTC. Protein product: CASSYSPRAYEQYF.

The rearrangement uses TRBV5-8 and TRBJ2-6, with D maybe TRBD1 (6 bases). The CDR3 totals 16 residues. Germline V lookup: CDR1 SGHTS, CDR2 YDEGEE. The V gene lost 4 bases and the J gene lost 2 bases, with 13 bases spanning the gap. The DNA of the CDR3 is TGTGCCAGCAGCGTGGGTCGACAGGCTGGGGCCAACGTCCTGACTTTC. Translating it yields CASSVGRQAGANVLTF.

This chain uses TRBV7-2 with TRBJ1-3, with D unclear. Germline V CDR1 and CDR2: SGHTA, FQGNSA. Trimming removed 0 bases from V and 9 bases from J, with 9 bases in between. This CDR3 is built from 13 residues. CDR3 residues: CASSLAGSPTIYF. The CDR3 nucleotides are TGTGCCAGCAGCTTAGCGGGAAGCCCCACCATATATTTT.

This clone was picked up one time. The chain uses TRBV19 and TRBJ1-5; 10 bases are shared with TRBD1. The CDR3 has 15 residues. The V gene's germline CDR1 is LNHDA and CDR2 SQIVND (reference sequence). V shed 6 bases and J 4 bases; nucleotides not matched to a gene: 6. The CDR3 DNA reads TGTGCCAGTAGCCTCGGGGGACAGGGGAATCAGCCCCAGCATTTT. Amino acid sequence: CASSLGGQGNQPQHF.

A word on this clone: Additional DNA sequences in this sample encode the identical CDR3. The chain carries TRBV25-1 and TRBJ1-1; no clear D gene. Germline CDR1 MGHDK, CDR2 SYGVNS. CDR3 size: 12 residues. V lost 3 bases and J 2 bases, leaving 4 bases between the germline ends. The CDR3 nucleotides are TGTGCCAGCAGTGACCTCAACACTGAAGCTTTCTTT. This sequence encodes CASSDLNTEAFF.

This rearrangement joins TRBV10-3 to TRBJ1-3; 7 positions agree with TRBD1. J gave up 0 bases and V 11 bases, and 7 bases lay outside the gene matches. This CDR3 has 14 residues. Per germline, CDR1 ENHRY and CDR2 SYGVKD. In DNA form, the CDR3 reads TGTGCCGCCACTAGGGACAGCTCTGGAAACACCATATATTTT. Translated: CAATRDSSGNTIYF.

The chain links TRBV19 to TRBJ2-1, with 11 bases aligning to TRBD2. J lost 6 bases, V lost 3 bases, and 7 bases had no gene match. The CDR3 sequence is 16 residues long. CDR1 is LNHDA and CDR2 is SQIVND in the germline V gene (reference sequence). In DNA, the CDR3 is TGTGCCAGTAGTATCCTAACTAGCGGGAGATTCAATGAGCAGTTCTTC. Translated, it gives CASSILTSGRFNEQFF.

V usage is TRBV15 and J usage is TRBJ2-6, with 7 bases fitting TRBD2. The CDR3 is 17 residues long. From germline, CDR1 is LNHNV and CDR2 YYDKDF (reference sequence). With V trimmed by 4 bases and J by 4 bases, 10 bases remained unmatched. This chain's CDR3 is CATSTGGLTLGANVLTF. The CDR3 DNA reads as TGTGCCACCAGCACGGGGGGACTAACGTTGGGGGCCAACGTCCTGACTTTC.

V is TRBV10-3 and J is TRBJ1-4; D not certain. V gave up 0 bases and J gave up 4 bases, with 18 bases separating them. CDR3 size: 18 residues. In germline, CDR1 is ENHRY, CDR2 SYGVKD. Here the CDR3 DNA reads TGTGCCATCAGTGAGTCGTCGGTAATTGCCCAGAATAATGAAAAACTGTTTTTT. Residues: CAISESSVIAQNNEKLFF.

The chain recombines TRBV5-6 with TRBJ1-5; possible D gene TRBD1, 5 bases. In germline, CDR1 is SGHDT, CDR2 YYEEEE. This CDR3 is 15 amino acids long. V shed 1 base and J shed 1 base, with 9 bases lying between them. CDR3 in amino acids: CASSLRGLSNQPQHF. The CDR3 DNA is TGTGCCAGCAGCTTGAGGGGCCTCAGCAATCAGCCCCAGCATTTT.

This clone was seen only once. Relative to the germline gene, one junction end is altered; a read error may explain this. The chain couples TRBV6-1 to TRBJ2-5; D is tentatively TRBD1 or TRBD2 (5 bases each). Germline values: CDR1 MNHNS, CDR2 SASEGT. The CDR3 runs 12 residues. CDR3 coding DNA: TGTGCCAGCAGTGAATATGCCGGGACCGGGGACTTC. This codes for CASSEYAGTGDF.

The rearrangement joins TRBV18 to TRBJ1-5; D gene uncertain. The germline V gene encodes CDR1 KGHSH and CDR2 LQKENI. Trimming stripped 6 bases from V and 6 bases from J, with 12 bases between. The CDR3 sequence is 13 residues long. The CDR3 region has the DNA TGTGCCAGCTCGAGGGATTCAGGTCAGCCCCAGCATTTT. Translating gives CASSRDSGQPQHF.

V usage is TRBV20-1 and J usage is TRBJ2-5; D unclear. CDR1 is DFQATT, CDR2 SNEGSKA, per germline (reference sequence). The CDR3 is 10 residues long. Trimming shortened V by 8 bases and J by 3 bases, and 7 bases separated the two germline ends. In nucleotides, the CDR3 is TGCAGTCCGTACGAAGAGACCCAGTACTTC. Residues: CSPYEETQYF.

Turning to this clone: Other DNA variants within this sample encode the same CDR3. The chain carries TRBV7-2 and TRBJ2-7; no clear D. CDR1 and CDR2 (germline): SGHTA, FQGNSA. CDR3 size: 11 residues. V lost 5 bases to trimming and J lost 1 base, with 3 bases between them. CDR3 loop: CASSLSYEQYF. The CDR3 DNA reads TGTGCCAGCAGCCTTTCCTACGAGCAGTACTTC.

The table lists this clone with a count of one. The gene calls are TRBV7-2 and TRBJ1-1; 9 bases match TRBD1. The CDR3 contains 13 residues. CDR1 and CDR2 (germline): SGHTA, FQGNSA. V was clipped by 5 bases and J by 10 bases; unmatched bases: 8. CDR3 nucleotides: TGTGCCAGCAGCATACAGGGGGCCAGGGGAGCTTTCTTT. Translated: CASSIQGARGAFF.